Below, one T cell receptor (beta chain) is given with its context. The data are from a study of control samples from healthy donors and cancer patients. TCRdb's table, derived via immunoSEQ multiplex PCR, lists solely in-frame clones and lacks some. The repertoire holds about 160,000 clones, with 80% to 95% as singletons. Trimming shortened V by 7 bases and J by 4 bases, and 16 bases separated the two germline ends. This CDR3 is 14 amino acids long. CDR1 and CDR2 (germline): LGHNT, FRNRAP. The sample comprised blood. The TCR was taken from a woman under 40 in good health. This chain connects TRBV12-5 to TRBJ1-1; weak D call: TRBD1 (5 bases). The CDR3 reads CASAQGAGFTEAFF. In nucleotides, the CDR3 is TGTGCTAGTGCCCAAGGGGCGGGGTTCACTGAAGCTTTCTTT.